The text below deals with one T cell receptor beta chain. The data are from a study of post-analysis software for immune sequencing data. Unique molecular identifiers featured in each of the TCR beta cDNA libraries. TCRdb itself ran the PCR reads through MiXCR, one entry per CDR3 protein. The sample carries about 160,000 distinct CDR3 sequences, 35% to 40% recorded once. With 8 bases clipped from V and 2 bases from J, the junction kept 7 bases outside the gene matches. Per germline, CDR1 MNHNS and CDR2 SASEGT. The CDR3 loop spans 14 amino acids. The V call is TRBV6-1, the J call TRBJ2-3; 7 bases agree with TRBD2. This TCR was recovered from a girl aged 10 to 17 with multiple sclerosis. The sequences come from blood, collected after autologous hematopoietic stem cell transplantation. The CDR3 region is CASGEAGDTDTQYF. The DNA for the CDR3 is TGTGCCAGCGGCGAGGCGGGAGACACAGATACGCAGTATTTT.